This T cell receptor (beta chain) is from a study of blood T cell repertoires in COVID-19. The CDR3 runs 17 residues. Unmatched junction bases numbered 15, after V lost 1 base and J lost 7 bases. CDR1 is SGHTA and CDR2 is FQGNSA in the germline V gene. Sequencing used immunoSEQ multiplex PCR; TCRdb keeps in-frame clones, though not all of them. The sample includes under 250,000 clones, around 86% seen only once; the top ten take approximately 5.5%. This sequence was found in an elderly woman with COVID-19, enrolled during active disease. Specimen: peripheral blood. The chain employs TRBV7-2 and TRBJ2-5; TRBD2 agrees at 7 bases. CDR3 sequence: CASSLEGSGTPLGTQYF. CDR3 sequence (DNA): TGTGCCAGCAGCTTAGAGGGGAGCGGGACCCCCCTGGGGACCCAGTACTTC.